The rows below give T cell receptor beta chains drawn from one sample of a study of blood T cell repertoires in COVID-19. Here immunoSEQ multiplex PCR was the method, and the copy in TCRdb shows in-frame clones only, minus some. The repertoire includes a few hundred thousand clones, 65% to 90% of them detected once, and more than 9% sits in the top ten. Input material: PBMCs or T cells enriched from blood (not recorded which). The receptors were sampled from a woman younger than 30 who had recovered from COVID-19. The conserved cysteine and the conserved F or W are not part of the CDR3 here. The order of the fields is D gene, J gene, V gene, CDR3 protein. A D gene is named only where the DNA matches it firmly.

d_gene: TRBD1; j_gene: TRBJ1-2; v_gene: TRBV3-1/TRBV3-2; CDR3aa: ASSLRGQINYGYT
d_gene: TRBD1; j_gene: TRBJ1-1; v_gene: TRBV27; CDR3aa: ASRETGGSEAF
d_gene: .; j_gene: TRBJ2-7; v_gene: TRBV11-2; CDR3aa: ASSFSRQPSYEQY
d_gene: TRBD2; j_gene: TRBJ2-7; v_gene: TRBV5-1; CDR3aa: ASNPGRAYEQY
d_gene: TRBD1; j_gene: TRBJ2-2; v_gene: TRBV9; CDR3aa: ASSVEGQGVVWTGELF
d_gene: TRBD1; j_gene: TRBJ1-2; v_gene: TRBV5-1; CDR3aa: ASSMGNTGQNYGYT
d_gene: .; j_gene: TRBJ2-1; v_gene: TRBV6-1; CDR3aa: ASSEGSGHNEQF
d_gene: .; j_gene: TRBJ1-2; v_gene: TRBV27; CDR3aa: ASSLYPVGQIRDGYT
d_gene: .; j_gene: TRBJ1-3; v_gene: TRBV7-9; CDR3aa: ASSLAAGNTIY
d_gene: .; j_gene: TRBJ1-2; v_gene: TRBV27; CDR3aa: ASSFPGFGGYT
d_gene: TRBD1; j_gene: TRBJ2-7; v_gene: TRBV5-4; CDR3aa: ASSLAGTGSYEQY
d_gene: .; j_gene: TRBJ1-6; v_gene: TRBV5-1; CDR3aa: ASSLVGGDRSPLH
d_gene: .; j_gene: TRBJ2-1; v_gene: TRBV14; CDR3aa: ASSQIAGTYNEQF
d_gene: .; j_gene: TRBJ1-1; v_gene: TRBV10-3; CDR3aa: AISDRAGWRAEAF
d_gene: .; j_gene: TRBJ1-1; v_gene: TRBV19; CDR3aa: ASSIDTGFLGGNTEAF
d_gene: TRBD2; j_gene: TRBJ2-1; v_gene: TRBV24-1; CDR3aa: ATSDLGLAGGGTYNEQF
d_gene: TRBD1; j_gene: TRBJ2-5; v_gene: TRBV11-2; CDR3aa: ASSFTGGAETQY
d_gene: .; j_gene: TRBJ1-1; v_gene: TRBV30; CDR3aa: AWTLIRGAASGNTEAF
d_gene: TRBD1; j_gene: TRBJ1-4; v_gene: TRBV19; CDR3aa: ASSKKGATANEKLF
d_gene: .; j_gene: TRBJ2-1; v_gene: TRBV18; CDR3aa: ASSREFDKRFDEQF
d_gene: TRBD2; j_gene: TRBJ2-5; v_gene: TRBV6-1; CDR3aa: ASSDLAGGRKETQY
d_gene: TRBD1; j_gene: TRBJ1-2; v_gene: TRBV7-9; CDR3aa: ASSLVQDRSGYT
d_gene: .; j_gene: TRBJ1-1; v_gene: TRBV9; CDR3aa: ASSVGGYGTEAF
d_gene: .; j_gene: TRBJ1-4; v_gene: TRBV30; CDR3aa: AWGGRTTNEKLF
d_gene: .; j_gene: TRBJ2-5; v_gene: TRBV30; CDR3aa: AWRPPGGTETQY
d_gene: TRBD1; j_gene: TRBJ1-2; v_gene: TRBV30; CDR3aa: AWIDWVRGDSNYGYT
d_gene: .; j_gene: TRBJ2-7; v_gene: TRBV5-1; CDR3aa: ASSLAAGSYEQY
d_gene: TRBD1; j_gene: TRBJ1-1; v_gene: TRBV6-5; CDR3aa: ASRLGQANTEAF
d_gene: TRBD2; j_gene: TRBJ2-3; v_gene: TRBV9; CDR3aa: ASSGTSGPDTQY
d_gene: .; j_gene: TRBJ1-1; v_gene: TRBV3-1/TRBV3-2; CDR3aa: ASSRQSDTEAF
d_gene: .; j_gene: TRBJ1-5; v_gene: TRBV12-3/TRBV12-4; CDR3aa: ASSLQRRQPQH
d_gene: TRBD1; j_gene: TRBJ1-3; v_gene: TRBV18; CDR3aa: ASSATGANSGNTIY
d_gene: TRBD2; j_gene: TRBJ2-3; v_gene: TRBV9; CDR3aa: ASSPGLAGAFVDTQY
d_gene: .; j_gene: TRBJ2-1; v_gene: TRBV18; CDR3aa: ASSPRRVNEQF
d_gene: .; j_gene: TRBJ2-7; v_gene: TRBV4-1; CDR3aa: ASSQLGARTDEQY
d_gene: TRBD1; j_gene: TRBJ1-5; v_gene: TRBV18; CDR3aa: ASSPEGAGNQPQH
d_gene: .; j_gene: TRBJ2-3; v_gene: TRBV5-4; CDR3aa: ASSWAGGASTDTQY
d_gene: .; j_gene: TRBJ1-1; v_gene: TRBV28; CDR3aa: ASSLPRQDSRAF
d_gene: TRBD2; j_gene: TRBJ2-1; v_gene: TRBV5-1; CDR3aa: ASSLGLAEADEQF
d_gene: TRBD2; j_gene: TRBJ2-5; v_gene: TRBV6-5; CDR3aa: ASSYLASGSKETQY
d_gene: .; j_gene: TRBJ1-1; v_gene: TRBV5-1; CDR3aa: APRERMRCTEAF
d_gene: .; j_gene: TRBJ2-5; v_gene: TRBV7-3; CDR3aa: ASSPHGAEETQY
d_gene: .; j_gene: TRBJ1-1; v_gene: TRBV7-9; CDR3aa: ASSLQQGWTEAF
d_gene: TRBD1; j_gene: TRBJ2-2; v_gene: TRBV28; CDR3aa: ASSEKYRGTGELF
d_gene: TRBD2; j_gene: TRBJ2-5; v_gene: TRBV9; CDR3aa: ASSLSSGTSGTQETQY
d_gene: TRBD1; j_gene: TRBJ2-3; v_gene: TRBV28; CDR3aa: ASSKDRGLDTQY
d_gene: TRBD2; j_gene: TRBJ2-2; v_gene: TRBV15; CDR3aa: ATSRGLAGNTGELF
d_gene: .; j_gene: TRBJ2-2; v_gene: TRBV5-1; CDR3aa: ASYARADNTGELF
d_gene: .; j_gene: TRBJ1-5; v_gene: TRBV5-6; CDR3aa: ASSLVNGLEPQH
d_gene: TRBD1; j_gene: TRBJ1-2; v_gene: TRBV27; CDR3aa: ASSSGRTGANYGYT
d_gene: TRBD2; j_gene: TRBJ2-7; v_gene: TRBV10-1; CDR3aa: ASSAGLAGTYEQY
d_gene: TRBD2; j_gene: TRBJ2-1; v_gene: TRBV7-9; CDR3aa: ASSIPTSGGPSYNEQF
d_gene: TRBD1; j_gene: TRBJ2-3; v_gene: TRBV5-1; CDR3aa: ASSLLPRKGATDTQY
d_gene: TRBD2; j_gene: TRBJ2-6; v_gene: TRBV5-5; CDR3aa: ASDRVGGGFGANVLT
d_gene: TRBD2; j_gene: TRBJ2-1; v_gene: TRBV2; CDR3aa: ASSTGLAGFGEQF
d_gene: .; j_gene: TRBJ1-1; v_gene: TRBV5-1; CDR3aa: ASSPGPGLAVWGTEAF
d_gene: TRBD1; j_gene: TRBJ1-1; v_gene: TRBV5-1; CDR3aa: ASSSTTGITEAF
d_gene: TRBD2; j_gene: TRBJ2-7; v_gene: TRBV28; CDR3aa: ASSLLAGLKY
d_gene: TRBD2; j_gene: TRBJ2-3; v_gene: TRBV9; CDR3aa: ASSVATSGSKDTQY